These 29 T cell receptor beta chains were sequenced from one sample in a study of circulating and synovial CD4+ cells in juvenile arthritis. The repertoire was sequenced with immunoSEQ multiplex PCR; TCRdb's copy has only in-frame clones and lacks some. This sample carries 30,000 to 40,000 clones, nearly 95% of them seen once, and the ten largest clones take about 0.66%. The material sequenced was CD4+ T cells from blood. The receptors originated from a human donor with juvenile idiopathic arthritis.

The genes are TRBV29-1 and TRBJ1-1; D not certain. This CDR3 has 13 amino acids. V lost 1 base and J 0 bases, leaving 6 bases between the germline ends. CDR1 SQVTM and CDR2 ANQGSEA come from the germline V gene. CDR3 region: CSVEVEMNTEAFF. CDR3 DNA sequence: TGCAGCGTTGAAGTTGAGATGAACACTGAAGCTTTCTTT.

The chain has TRBV7-3 and TRBJ2-6; tentatively, D is TRBD2 (5 bases). The CDR3 totals 16 residues. Trimming left V 5 bases short and J 0 bases short, with 11 bases between. Germline CDR1 SGHTA, CDR2 FQGTGA. As DNA, the CDR3 is TGTGCCAGCAGCCCGGACGGGGTCTCTGGGGCCAACGTCCTGACTTTC. Encoded protein: CASSPDGVSGANVLTF. Supplemented by reference TRBV7-3 and TRBJ2-6, the full variable domain reads GAGVSQTPSNKVTEKGKYVELRCDPISGHTALYWYRQSLGQGPEFLIYFQGTGAADDSGLPNDRFFAVRPEGSVSTLKIQRTERGDSAVYLCASSPDGVSGANVLTFGAGSRLTVL.

The chain uses TRBV9 and TRBJ2-3, with 11 bases that match TRBD2. The CDR3 has 14 residues. CDR1 is SGDLS and CDR2 is YYNGEE in the germline V gene. The V gene end was trimmed by 4 bases and the J gene end by 6 bases; junction bases not matched to a gene: 4. CDR3 DNA sequence: TGTGCCAGCAGCTCTACTAGCGGGGGCGATACGCAGTATTTT. It is translated as CASSSTSGGDTQYF.

In nucleotides, the CDR3 is TGTGCCAGCAGTTTCACAGGGGGTGGTGGCTACACCTTC. Amino acid sequence: CASSFTGGGGYTF. The chain joins TRBV27 to TRBJ1-2; 8 bases map to TRBD1. V dropped 3 bases and J dropped 7; count of bases not matched to a gene: 4. This CDR3 has 13 amino acids. Looked up from germline, CDR1 is MNHEY and CDR2 is SMNVEV (reference sequence).

CDR3 loop: CAISESIGGTGSQPQHF. The CDR3 bases are TGTGCCATCAGTGAGTCGATCGGCGGGACAGGGAGCCAGCCCCAGCATTTT. The chain recombines TRBV10-3 with TRBJ1-5; 9 bases are shared with TRBD1. There are 17 residues in the CDR3. V gave up 0 bases and J gave up 7 bases; unmatched junction bases: 10. Germline values: CDR1 ENHRY, CDR2 SYGVKD.

This rearrangement joins TRBV7-9 to TRBJ1-3; no firm D call. CDR3 length equals 16 residues. The V end was cut by 3 bases, the J end by 0 bases, with 12 bases between. Germline V gene data show CDR1 as SEHNR and CDR2 as FQNEAQ (reference sequence). For the CDR3, the DNA is TGTGCCAGCAGCTTCTTATGGAGCATCTCTGGAAACACCATATATTTT. Translating it yields CASSFLWSISGNTIYF. The full variable domain, completed using reference TRBV7-9 and TRBJ1-3, is DTGVSQNPRHKITKRGQNVTFRCDPISEHNRLYWYRQTLGQGPEFLTYFQNEAQLEKSRLLSDRFSAERPKGSFSTLEIQRTEQGDSAMYLCASSFLWSISGNTIYFGEGSWLTVV.

V usage is TRBV18 and J usage is TRBJ2-7, with 9 nucleotides matching TRBD1. Germline lookup yields CDR1 KGHSH and CDR2 LQKENI. The V and J ends lost 2 bases and 3 bases, in that order; junction bases with no gene match: 5. This CDR3 is 15 amino acids long. As DNA, the CDR3 is TGTGCCAGCTCACCATCGACAGGGGGAATCTACGAGCAGTACTTC. Its translation: CASSPSTGGIYEQYF.

The V gene is TRBV18, the J gene TRBJ2-2; D is possibly TRBD2 (6 bases). The CDR3 sequence is 15 residues long. From germline, CDR1 is KGHSH and CDR2 LQKENI. The V end was cut by 0 bases, the J end by 6 bases, with 11 bases between. The CDR3 loop reads CASSPPGRGAGELFF. CDR3 in DNA: TGTGCCAGCTCACCACCGGGGCGCGGGGCCGGGGAGCTGTTTTTT.

Written as DNA, the CDR3 is TGTGCCAGCAGCGCGGACAGTTACATGAACACTGAAGCTTTCTTT. Translation: CASSADSYMNTEAFF. This chain links TRBV9 with TRBJ1-1, with a weak D call TRBD1 (6 bases). CDR1 and CDR2 (germline): SGDLS, YYNGEE. This CDR3 has 15 amino acids. V shed 3 bases and J shed 0 bases, with 12 bases lying between them.

This chain joins TRBV2 and TRBJ2-3, with 8 nucleotides matching TRBD2. The junction had 12 bases not matched to a gene; V was cut back by 5 bases and J by 5 bases. This CDR3 is built from 16 residues. Germline CDR1 reads SNHLY; CDR2 reads FYNNEI. CDR3 nucleotide sequence: TGTGCCAGCAGTCCTCGGGGGCGGGAGGCGAGAGATACGCAGTATTTT. This translates into CASSPRGREARDTQYF. Drawing the rest from reference TRBV2 and TRBJ2-3, the complete variable domain is EPEVTQTPSHQVTQMGQEVILRCVPISNHLYFYWYRQILGQKVEFLVSFYNNEISEKSEIFDDQFSVERPDGSNFTLKIRSTKLEDSAMYFCASSPRGREARDTQYFGPGTRLTVL.

This chain uses TRBV6-5 with TRBJ1-5, with TRBD1 as a possible D gene (6 bases). Germline values: CDR1 MNHEY, CDR2 SVGAGI. Trimming took 5 bases from V and 5 from J, leaving 13 bases between them. The CDR3 is made up of 14 amino acids. The CDR3: CASSGTGRDQPQHF. DNA for the CDR3: TGTGCCAGCAGTGGAACAGGGAGGGATCAGCCCCAGCATTTT.

The chain couples TRBV23-1 to TRBJ2-5, with D possibly TRBD2 on 5 matching bases. TRBV23-1 is given ORF status, its function remaining uncertain. This CDR3 has 14 residues. Trimming removed 4 bases at V and 2 bases at J, with 11 bases between. This chain's CDR3 is CASSRLGRQETQYF. DNA for the CDR3: TGCGCCAGCAGTCGGCTGGGGAGACAAGAGACCCAGTACTTC.

The chain links TRBV10-1 to TRBJ2-1; D perhaps matches TRBD1 (5 bases). CDR1 and CDR2 (germline): WNHNN, SYGVQD (reference sequence). Trimming removed 3 bases at V and 0 bases at J, with 6 bases between. This CDR3 spans 14 amino acids. The CDR3 loop reads CASSEQDSYNEQFF. The CDR3 coding sequence is TGCGCCAGCAGTGAACAGGACTCCTACAATGAGCAGTTCTTC.

The V gene is TRBV28, the J gene TRBJ1-2; D is perhaps TRBD1 (6 bases). The length of the CDR3 is 16 residues. Looked up from germline, CDR1 is MDHEN and CDR2 is SYDVKM. V dropped 2 bases and J dropped 8 bases, with 21 bases sitting between them. The CDR3 bases are TGTGCCAGCAGTTTAGCTCCAGGGGTAGGGCCCTTCGGCTACACCTTC. It is translated as CASSLAPGVGPFGYTF.

The chain links TRBV4-3 to TRBJ1-1, with D tentatively TRBD1 (5 bases). The CDR3 covers 16 residues. Per germline, CDR1 LGHNA and CDR2 YSLEER. Trimming took 3 bases from V and 2 from J, leaving 16 bases between them. The CDR3 is CASSQSGFRINTEAFF. In DNA form, the CDR3 reads TGCGCCAGCAGCCAGTCAGGGTTCCGTATAAACACTGAAGCTTTCTTT.

The chain has TRBV6-1 and TRBJ1-5, with 10 bases fitting TRBD1. The CDR3 spans 13 residues. The junction had 4 bases not matched to a gene; V was cut back by 8 bases and J by 6 bases. The germline V gene has CDR1 MNHNS and CDR2 SASEGT. The CDR3 sequence is CASHRDRGQPQHF. CDR3 nucleotides: TGTGCCAGCCACCGGGACAGGGGTCAGCCCCAGCATTTT.

The rearrangement uses TRBV9 and TRBJ1-3, with 8 positions matching TRBD1. Germline V gene sequence: CDR1 SGDLS, CDR2 YYNGEE. CDR3 size: 14 residues. The ends lost 3 bases at V and 2 bases at J; junction bases unmatched: 1. CDR3 in DNA: TGTGCCAGCAGCGCGACAGGGGCTGGAAACACCATATATTTT. Protein product: CASSATGAGNTIYF.

The chain uses TRBV6-6 and TRBJ2-7, with 7 bases that match TRBD1. With 5 bases clipped from V and 3 bases from J, the junction kept 4 bases outside the gene matches. Per germline, CDR1 MNHNY and CDR2 SVGAGI (reference sequence). This CDR3 is 13 amino acids long. The CDR3 is CASSLQGVYEQYF. The CDR3 DNA is TGTGCCAGCAGTCTTCAGGGGGTCTACGAGCAGTACTTC.

The CDR3 coding sequence is TGTGCCAGTAGTAGAACCTTCGTTGGGTGGGGCGAGTCCTACGAGCAGTACTTC. Encoded protein: CASSRTFVGWGESYEQYF. This chain uses TRBV19 with TRBJ2-7, with D possibly TRBD1 on 5 matching bases. CDR1 and CDR2 (germline): LNHDA, SQIVND (reference sequence). V dropped 4 bases and J dropped 1 base, with 23 bases sitting between them. This CDR3 is 18 amino acids long.

The CDR3 protein is CASSVGTSGGPQETQYF. CDR3 DNA: TGTGCCAGCAGCGTAGGGACTAGCGGGGGGCCGCAAGAGACCCAGTACTTC. The chain couples TRBV9 to TRBJ2-5; 14 bases align to TRBD2. The trim removed 0 bases at V and 2 bases at J, leaving 3 bases unmatched. The CDR3 is made up of 17 amino acids. Germline V CDR1 and CDR2: SGDLS, YYNGEE.

V and J are TRBV28 and TRBJ2-7; 7 nucleotides match TRBD2. The germline CDR1 and CDR2 sequences are MDHEN and SYDVKM. V lost 7 bases and J lost 2; bases outside the gene matches: 11. The CDR3 is 15 amino acids. The CDR3 loop reads CASISNGGVAYEQYF. The CDR3 DNA reads as TGTGCCAGCATTAGCAATGGGGGGGTTGCCTACGAGCAGTACTTC.

This clone was detected a few times. This chain joins TRBV4-3 and TRBJ1-4; 12 bases are shared with TRBD1. The junction had 7 bases not matched to a gene; V was cut back by 1 base and J by 4 bases. In germline, CDR1 is LGHNA, CDR2 YSLEER. The CDR3 length is 18 residues. CDR3 DNA sequence: TGCGCCAGCAGCCAAGCCGGGACAGGGGGCGTGGGTAATGAAAAACTGTTTTTT. It yields the protein CASSQAGTGGVGNEKLFF.

The gene calls are TRBV7-6 and TRBJ2-5, with D perhaps TRBD2 (5 bases). The end of the DNA aligns better with TRBJ2-7, so the J call may be wrong. Germline values: CDR1 SGHVS, CDR2 FNYEAQ. This CDR3 region has 13 residues. CDR3 DNA sequence: TGTGCCAGCAGCTCCCGGGGAGCCTACGAGCAGTACTTC. This sequence encodes CASSSRGAYEQYF.

The chain has TRBV7-2 and TRBJ2-2; 8 bases match TRBD2. The germline V gene has CDR1 SGHTA and CDR2 FQGNSA. The CDR3 consists of 17 residues. V lost 5 bases and J lost 4; bases outside the gene matches: 12. The CDR3 nucleotides read TGTGCCAGCAGCATATCGGGTCTGCGGGGGGCCACCGGGGAGCTGTTTTTT. Its protein product is CASSISGLRGATGELFF.

V gene TRBV9 combines with J gene TRBJ2-1, with TRBD1 matching over 9 bases. Looked up from germline, CDR1 is SGDLS and CDR2 is YYNGEE. This CDR3 has 15 amino acids. V was clipped by 0 bases and J by 7 bases; unmatched bases: 5. The CDR3 loop reads CASSVEGQGRNEQFF. The CDR3 DNA sequence: TGTGCCAGCAGCGTAGAGGGACAGGGAAGAAATGAGCAGTTCTTC.

V and J are TRBV19 and TRBJ2-3, with TRBD2 identical over 12 bases. Germline V gives CDR1 LNHDA, CDR2 SQIVND (reference sequence). The CDR3 sequence is 15 residues long. Losses at the gene ends were 4 bases for V and 6 bases for J; bases not matched to a gene: 5. The CDR3 sequence: CASSTRGLAGDTQYF. The DNA of the CDR3 is TGTGCCAGTAGTACAAGAGGACTAGCGGGGGATACGCAGTATTTT.

The chain recombines TRBV19 with TRBJ1-4, with TRBD1 matching over 9 bases. Looked up from germline, CDR1 is LNHDA and CDR2 is SQIVND (reference sequence). The CDR3 consists of 15 residues. V was pared by 6 bases and J by 8 bases, with 10 bases of the junction left unmatched. The CDR3 reads CASRGYGTGIEKLFF. The DNA of the CDR3 is TGTGCCAGTAGGGGGTACGGGACAGGGATAGAAAAACTGTTTTTT.

This clone was seen only once. The V gene is TRBV29-1, the J gene TRBJ2-2, with 9 bases identical to TRBD1. The CDR3 length is 14 residues. After removal of 7 bases from V and 4 bases from J, the junction contained 7 bases not matched to a gene. Germline V gives CDR1 SQVTM, CDR2 ANQGSEA. The CDR3 DNA reads TGCAGCGGTCGGACAGGGGCGGGCACCGGGGAGCTGTTTTTT. Its protein product is CSGRTGAGTGELFF.

The chain combines TRBV15 with TRBJ1-4; 9 nucleotides align to TRBD1. This CDR3 contains 16 residues. Germline V gives CDR1 LNHNV, CDR2 YYDKDF (reference sequence). J gave up 5 bases and V 2 bases, and 6 bases lay outside the gene matches. CDR3 protein: CATSRLSGTGNEKLFF. The CDR3 nucleotides read TGTGCCACCAGCAGACTTTCCGGGACAGGGAATGAAAAACTGTTTTTT.